Reported below is one TCR beta chain. Its antigen is unknown. This record belongs to a study of CXCR3-negative and CXCR3-positive naive CD8 T cells. Across the whole study: For each library, about 1.5 +/- 0.3 million TRB reads were obtained, about 135 million in total. Study conclusions and caveats: With CXCR3 expression partially decreased after cryopreservation, most assays relied on fresh PBMCs. The TRBV-TRBJ usage of naive CXCR3-negative and CXCR3-positive cells was similar, but that of memory cells differed. For the naive subsets, surface CD5 was similar, and TCR strength was inferred from TRB CDR3 properties. TRB CDR3s of CXCR3-positive naive cells were more hydrophobic than those of CXCR3-negative naive cells.

This CDR3 has 15 amino acids. Germline-derived CDR1 and CDR2 are LGHNA and YNFKEQ. Carrying UMI labels, the TRB cDNA libraries were prepared through 5' RACE. TCRdb reprocessed the 5' RACE reads; each CDR3 protein has one entry and no DNA is given. The listing records 50,000 or so distinct CDR3 sequences. Sequenced material: naive CXCR3+ CD8+ T cells from blood. As for subset: CD45RO-CCR7+CD27+CD95- naive CD8+ T cells expressing CXCR3 (TNR3+). The TCR sequence derives from a human donor in good health. Some clones in this sample may be carry-over from other donors' samples. V is TRBV4-2 and J is TRBJ2-7; lacking DNA, the TRBD1 call made by TCRdb goes unchecked. CDR3 sequence: CASSQGVGQSYEQYF.